Listed below are T cell receptor beta chains from one sample, sequenced in a study of blood T cell repertoires in COVID-19. The method was immunoSEQ multiplex PCR; TCRdb's version includes in-frame clones alone and lacks a portion of them. The sample includes more than 150,000 clones, 75% to 90% seen only once; the top ten take roughly 0.58%. The source material was peripheral blood. These receptors were taken from a man aged 60 to 69 with acute or convalescent COVID-19. Both conserved end residues are part of each CDR3. Each record gives: J gene, V gene, clone size, D gene, CDR3 protein, CDR3 DNA. A D gene is named only where the DNA matches it firmly. The size field is filled for only some rows; it gives once, few, many or a size class.

TRBJ1-1	TRBV7-2	few	-	CASSLAYRAGAFF	TGTGCCAGCAGCTTAGCCTACAGGGCCGGGGCTTTCTTT
TRBJ1-2	TRBV7-9	few	TRBD1	CASSWTGGVYGYTF	TGTGCCAGCAGCTGGACAGGGGGTGTCTATGGCTACACCTTC
TRBJ1-2	TRBV12-3/TRBV12-4	-	-	CASSRNGGGGYTF	TGTGCCAGCAGTCGTAACGGGGGAGGCGGCTACACCTTC
TRBJ2-5	TRBV18	once	TRBD1	CASSKQGAGETQYF	TGTGCCAGCTCAAAACAGGGGGCCGGAGAGACCCAGTACTTC
TRBJ2-5	TRBV7-2	-	-	CASSRTIQETQYF	TGTGCCAGCAGCAGGACTATCCAAGAGACCCAGTACTTC
TRBJ2-2	TRBV6-5	-	TRBD1	CASNTGANTGELFF	TGTGCCAGCAATACAGGGGCAAACACCGGGGAGCTGTTTTTT
TRBJ1-4	TRBV5-1	few	TRBD1	CASSLRDRWGLATNEKLFF	TGCGCCAGCAGCTTGAGGGACAGGTGGGGGTTAGCGACTAATGAAAAACTGTTTTTT
TRBJ2-3	TRBV7-6	-	TRBD2	CASSSVKLAAKDTQYF	TGTGCCAGCAGCTCCGTGAAGCTAGCGGCCAAAGATACGCAGTATTTT
TRBJ2-3	TRBV7-2	once	TRBD2	CASSLGKAGSGTDTQYF	TGTGCCAGCAGCTTGGGAAAAGCGGGATCTGGCACAGATACGCAGTATTTT
TRBJ2-7	TRBV11-1	-	TRBD1	CASSRQGKYEQYF	TGTGCCAGCAGCAGACAGGGCAAATACGAGCAGTACTTC
TRBJ1-5	TRBV4-1	-	-	CASSQDPGVGNQPQHF	TGCGCCAGCAGCCAAGATCCCGGGGTGGGCAATCAGCCCCAGCATTTT
TRBJ1-6	TRBV5-1	once	TRBD1	CASRTGYPTGNSPLHF	TGCGCCAGCAGGACAGGGTACCCAACCGGTAATTCACCCCTCCACTTT
TRBJ1-2	TRBV6-1	-	TRBD1	CASSEEGRVTGGYGYTF	TGTGCCAGCAGTGAAGAAGGGCGGGTGACAGGGGGGTATGGCTACACCTTC
TRBJ2-6	TRBV3-1/TRBV3-2	-	-	CASSRSSGANVLTF	TGTGCCAGCAGCCGGAGCTCTGGGGCCAACGTCCTGACTTTC
TRBJ1-3	TRBV7-2	-	-	CASSPTRTFNGNTIYF	TGTGCCAGCAGCCCCACCAGGACTTTTAATGGAAACACCATATATTTT
TRBJ2-5	TRBV5-1	-	-	CASSFLLKGEETQYF	TGCGCCAGCAGCTTTTTACTCAAAGGGGAAGAGACCCAGTACTTC
TRBJ2-2	TRBV5-4	-	-	CASSPYLQGTGELFF	TGTGCCAGCAGCCCATACCTCCAGGGGACCGGGGAGCTGTTTTTT
TRBJ1-2	TRBV12-3/TRBV12-4	few	-	CASSTSRRRGYTF	TGTGCCAGCAGTACCTCCCGGAGGAGGGGCTACACCTTC
TRBJ2-5	TRBV5-1	once	TRBD2	CASSPGGTSGGQETQYF	TGCGCCAGCAGCCCTGGGGGGACTAGCGGGGGACAAGAGACCCAGTACTTC
TRBJ2-1	TRBV5-1	once	-	CASSGVASDEQFF	TGCGCCAGCTCTGGTGTAGCGAGTGATGAGCAGTTCTTC
TRBJ2-1	TRBV6-5	once	-	CATRQLNEQFF	TGTGCCACCCGACAGCTCAATGAGCAGTTCTTC
TRBJ2-1	TRBV10-3	-	-	CAISESGAGGNNEQFF	TGTGCCATCAGTGAGTCGGGAGCGGGTGGAAACAATGAGCAGTTCTTC
TRBJ1-2	TRBV4-1	-	-	CASSQDRTGVYGYTF	TGCGCCAGCAGCCAAGATAGAACAGGAGTCTATGGCTACACCTTC
TRBJ2-5	TRBV7-2	-	-	CASSFTRRRGPGETQYF	TGTGCCAGCAGCTTCACCCGGAGGCGGGGGCCCGGGGAGACCCAGTACTTC
TRBJ1-3	TRBV13	-	-	CASSLTSSGNTIYF	TGTGCCAGCAGCTTAACCAGCTCTGGAAACACCATATATTTT
TRBJ2-7	TRBV18	-	-	CASSPLQGSKPYEQYF	TGTGCCAGCTCACCACTTCAGGGGAGTAAGCCCTACGAGCAGTACTTC
TRBJ1-6	TRBV4-2	-	-	CASSQVGQFNSPLHF	TGTGCCAGCAGCCAAGTGGGGCAGTTTAATTCACCCCTCCACTTT
TRBJ1-5	TRBV7-2	-	-	CASSSDRSNQPQHF	TGTGCCAGCAGCTCGGACAGAAGCAATCAGCCCCAGCATTTT
TRBJ2-1	TRBV30	few	-	CAWSVGGKGNEQFF	TGTGCCTGGAGTGTAGGCGGGAAGGGCAATGAGCAGTTCTTC
TRBJ2-1	TRBV14	-	TRBD1	CASSHWDRGSYNEQFF	TGTGCCAGCAGCCATTGGGACAGGGGCTCCTACAATGAGCAGTTCTTC
TRBJ1-2	TRBV11-2	-	-	CASSLDSYNYGYTF	TGTGCCAGCAGCTTAGATTCCTATAACTATGGCTACACCTTC
TRBJ1-1	TRBV15	-	-	CATSRDQVSGNTEAFF	TGTGCCACCAGCAGAGATCAGGTTAGTGGGAACACTGAAGCTTTCTTT
TRBJ2-3	TRBV15	-	-	CATSSEEGGRGTQYF	TGTGCCACCAGCTCAGAAGAGGGTGGTCGGGGTACGCAGTATTTT
TRBJ1-1	TRBV18	-	TRBD1	CASSERQGRGNTEAFF	TGTGCCAGCTCAGAACGACAGGGACGGGGGAACACTGAAGCTTTCTTT
TRBJ1-4	TRBV7-9	-	TRBD1	CASSLTAGGEKLFF	TGTGCCAGCAGCTTGACCGCAGGGGGGGAAAAACTGTTTTTT
TRBJ2-3	TRBV7-2	-	TRBD2	CASRGWREPVDTQYF	TGTGCCAGCAGAGGGTGGCGGGAGCCCGTAGATACGCAGTATTTT
TRBJ1-3	TRBV11-2	-	-	CASSPIQGQGNTIYF	TGTGCCAGCAGCCCGATACAGGGCCAGGGAAACACCATATATTTT
TRBJ2-2	TRBV9	-	TRBD2	CASSVAPSGSTGELFF	TGTGCCAGCAGCGTAGCGCCTAGCGGTAGTACCGGGGAGCTGTTTTTT
TRBJ2-1	TRBV5-1	-	TRBD2	CASSLRGGGAGNEQFF	TGCGCCAGCAGCTTGCGGGGCGGGGGGGCCGGTAATGAGCAGTTCTTC
TRBJ1-2	TRBV21-1	-	-	CASSTGNWSDSYGYTF	TGTGCCAGCAGCACGGGGAATTGGTCGGATTCCTATGGCTACACCTTC
TRBJ1-1	TRBV6-5	once	TRBD1	CASSSLDRGTEAFF	TGTGCCAGCAGTTCTCTAGACAGGGGCACTGAAGCTTTCTTT
TRBJ2-1	TRBV7-9	-	TRBD2	CASSPIPYGGVSYNEQFF	TGTGCCAGCAGCCCGATTCCTTATGGGGGGGTCTCCTACAATGAGCAGTTCTTC
TRBJ2-7	TRBV9	-	TRBD1	CASSTAPTGNNEQYF	TGTGCCAGCAGCACTGCACCGACAGGGAACAACGAGCAGTACTTC
TRBJ2-7	TRBV21-1	-	-	CASSKAHLGSYEQYF	TGTGCCAGCAGCAAAGCGCACCTAGGCTCCTACGAGCAGTACTTC